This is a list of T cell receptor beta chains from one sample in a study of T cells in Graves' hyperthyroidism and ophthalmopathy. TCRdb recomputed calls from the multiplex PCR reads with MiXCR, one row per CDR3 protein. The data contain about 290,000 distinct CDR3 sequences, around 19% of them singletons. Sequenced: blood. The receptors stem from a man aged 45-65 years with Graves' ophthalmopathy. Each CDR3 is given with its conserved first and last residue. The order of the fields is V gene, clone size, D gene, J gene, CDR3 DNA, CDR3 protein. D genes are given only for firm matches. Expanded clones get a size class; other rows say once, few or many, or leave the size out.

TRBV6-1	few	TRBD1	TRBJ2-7	TGTGCCAGCAGCCCCGACCCCAGGGGGACCTTCTCCTACGAGCAGTACTTC	CASSPDPRGTFSYEQYF
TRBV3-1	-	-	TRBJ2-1	TGTGCCAGCAGCCCCGACAGCGCCTCCTACAATGAGCAGTTCTTC	CASSPDSASYNEQFF
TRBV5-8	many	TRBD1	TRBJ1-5	TGTGCCAGCAGACAACAGGGGTATCAGCCCCAGCATTTT	CASRQQGYQPQHF
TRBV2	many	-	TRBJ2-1	TGTGCCAGCAGTGATGGGGAGCAGTTCTTC	CASSDGEQFF
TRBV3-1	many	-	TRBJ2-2	TGTGCCAGCAGCCATCCCCAGCGGTACACCGGGGAGCTGTTTTTT	CASSHPQRYTGELFF
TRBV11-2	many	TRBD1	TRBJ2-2	TGTGCCAGCAGCTCACGGACAGGGGCCAACACCGGGGAGCTGTTTTTT	CASSSRTGANTGELFF
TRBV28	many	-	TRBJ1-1	TGTGCCAGCGGGAGGGGGGGAGCGGGAGCTTTCTTT	CASGRGGAGAFF
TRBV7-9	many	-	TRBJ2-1	TGTGCCAGCAGCCCGCGGGAAGGCCCATACAATGAGCAGTTCTTC	CASSPREGPYNEQFF
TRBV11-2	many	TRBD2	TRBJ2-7	TGTGCCAGCAGCCTCTCCCTGGGGGGGAACGAGCAGTACTTC	CASSLSLGGNEQYF
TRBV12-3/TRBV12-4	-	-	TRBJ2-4	TGTGCCAGCAACATGGGCGAAAACATTCAGTACTTC	CASNMGENIQYF
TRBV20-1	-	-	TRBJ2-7	TGCAGTGCTAGTCGAGACGGAAGGAAGGAGCAGTACTTC	CSASRDGRKEQYF
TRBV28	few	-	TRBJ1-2	TGTGCCAGCAGTTTATCCCACGAACATTGGGTTGGCTACACCTTC	CASSLSHEHWVGYTF
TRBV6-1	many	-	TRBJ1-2	TGTGCCAGCAGTTCCCAGTCTAACTATGGCTACACCTTC	CASSSQSNYGYTF
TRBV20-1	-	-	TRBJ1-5	TGCAGTGCTAGCCCCAGGAATCAGCCCCAGCATTTT	CSASPRNQPQHF
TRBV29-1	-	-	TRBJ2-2	TGCAGCGTTGAGGGCCTACTGCCGGGGGAGCTGTTTTTT	CSVEGLLPGELFF
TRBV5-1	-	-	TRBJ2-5	TGCGCCAGCAGCTCCACAGGGACGGAGACCCAGTACTTC	CASSSTGTETQYF
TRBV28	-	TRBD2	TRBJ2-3	TGTGCCAGCAGTTTGGGCGGGGGTTTGGGGGCGCAGTATTTT	CASSLGGGLGAQYF
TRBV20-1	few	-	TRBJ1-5	TGCAGTGCTAGTCGCCAGAAGAATCAGCCCCAGCATTTT	CSASRQKNQPQHF
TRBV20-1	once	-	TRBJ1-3	TGCAGTGCTGGCCATACGGCTGGAAACACCATATATTTT	CSAGHTAGNTIYF
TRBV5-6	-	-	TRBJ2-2	TGTGCCAGCAGCTTGAATGGGGATGGTACCGGGGAGCTGTTTTTT	CASSLNGDGTGELFF
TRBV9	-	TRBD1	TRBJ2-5	TGTGCCAGCAGCGACGGACAGGGGGAGGGGGAGACCCAGTACTTC	CASSDGQGEGETQYF
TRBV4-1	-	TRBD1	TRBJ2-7	TGCGCCAGCAGCCAAGATTTTGAGGGACAGGGGGCCTACGAGCAGTACTTC	CASSQDFEGQGAYEQYF
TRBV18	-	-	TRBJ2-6	TGTGCCAGCTCACCTTCTCTCTCTGGGGCCAACGTCCTGACTTTC	CASSPSLSGANVLTF
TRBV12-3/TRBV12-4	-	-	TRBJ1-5	TGTACCAGCAGCAGTTCGGGGCTTCGTAGCAATCAGCCCCAGCATTTT	CTSSSSGLRSNQPQHF
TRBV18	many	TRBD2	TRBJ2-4	TGTGCCAGCTCAATTCTAGCGGGATGGGATTACGCCAAAAACATTCAGTACTTC	CASSILAGWDYAKNIQYF
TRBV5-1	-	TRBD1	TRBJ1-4	TGCGCCAGCAGCTTAGGAGCGAGACAGGGGTTGGAAAAACTGTTTTTT	CASSLGARQGLEKLFF
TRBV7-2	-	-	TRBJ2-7	TGTGCCAGCAGCTTGGTCGGATACTCCTACGAGCAGTACTTC	CASSLVGYSYEQYF
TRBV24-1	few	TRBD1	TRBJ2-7	TGTGCCACCAGTGATTCGTGGACAGGGAACGAGCAGTACTTC	CATSDSWTGNEQYF
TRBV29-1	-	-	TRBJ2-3	TGCAGCGTTGAAGATCAAGGGGGGGCCACGGGTACGCAGTATTTT	CSVEDQGGATGTQYF
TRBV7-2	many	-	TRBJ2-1	TGTGCCAGCAGCTTAGGGGCGGATAATGAGCAGTTCTTC	CASSLGADNEQFF
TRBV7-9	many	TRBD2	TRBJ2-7	TGTGCCAGCAGCTTACTAGCGGGCTACGAGCAGTACTTC	CASSLLAGYEQYF
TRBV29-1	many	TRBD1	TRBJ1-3	TGCAGCGCTCGGGACAGGGGGCTTGGAAACACCATATATTTT	CSARDRGLGNTIYF
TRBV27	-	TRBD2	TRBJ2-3	TGTGCCAGCGGGCGGACTAGCGGAGGATCTCACACAGATACGCAGTATTTT	CASGRTSGGSHTDTQYF
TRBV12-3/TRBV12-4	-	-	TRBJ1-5	TGTGCCAGCAGCCCTGGAGGGGGTCAGCCCCAGCATTTT	CASSPGGGQPQHF
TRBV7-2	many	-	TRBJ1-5	TGTGCCAGCAGCTTAGAAGTTTATAGCAATCAGCCCCAGCATTTT	CASSLEVYSNQPQHF
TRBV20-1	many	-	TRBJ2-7	TGCAGTGCTAGTGGAGTATCCCCCGCCTACGAGCAGTACTTC	CSASGVSPAYEQYF
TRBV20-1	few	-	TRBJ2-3	TGCAGTGCGGACGGGACGAGGAGCACAGATACGCAGTATTTT	CSADGTRSTDTQYF
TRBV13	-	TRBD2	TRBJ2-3	TGTGCCAGCAGCCTACCGCGGGGGGCAGGAGATACGCAGTATTTT	CASSLPRGAGDTQYF
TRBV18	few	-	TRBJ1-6	TGTGCCAGCTCACCACTCGAAGGAGGCCTTAATTCACCCCTCCACTTT	CASSPLEGGLNSPLHF
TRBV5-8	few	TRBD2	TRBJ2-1	TGTGCCAGCAGCTTGAAGGCGGGAGGGAATGAGCAGTTCTTC	CASSLKAGGNEQFF
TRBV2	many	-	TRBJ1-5	TGTGCCAGCTCTTTACACGGGCGCAATCAGCCCCAGCATTTT	CASSLHGRNQPQHF
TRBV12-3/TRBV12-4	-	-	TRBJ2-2	TGTGCCAGCGTAGATGAGGGGAACACCGGGGAGCTGTTTTTT	CASVDEGNTGELFF
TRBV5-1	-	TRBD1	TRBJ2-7	TGCGCCAGCAGCTTAGGACAGGGGGAATACGAGCAGTACTTC	CASSLGQGEYEQYF
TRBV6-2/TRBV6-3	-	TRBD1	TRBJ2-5	TGTGCCATCACCCCCGTGCCGAGGCTGTCGACAGGGGGTGCAGAGACCCAGTACTTC	CAITPVPRLSTGGAETQYF
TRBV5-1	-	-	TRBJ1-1	TGCGCCAGCAGTTTAGGTTATGGCCTTTCGTGGGACACTGAAGCTTTCTTT	CASSLGYGLSWDTEAFF
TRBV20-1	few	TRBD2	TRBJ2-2	TGCAGTGCTACGCCCCCCGGGAGGGCCTACACCGGGGAGCTGTTTTTT	CSATPPGRAYTGELFF
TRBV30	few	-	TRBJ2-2	TGTGCCTGCTACGGGACGAACACCGGGGAGCTGTTTTTT	CACYGTNTGELFF
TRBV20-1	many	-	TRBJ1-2	TGCAGTGCTGATACCACCGGGTTGATCTATGGCTACACCTTC	CSADTTGLIYGYTF
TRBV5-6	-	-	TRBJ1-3	TGTGCCAGCAGCTTTGGGACAACTTTTAACTCTGGAAACACCATATATTTT	CASSFGTTFNSGNTIYF
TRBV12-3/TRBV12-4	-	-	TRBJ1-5	TGTGCCAGCAGTTTAGCCCCTCCTAGGACGTGGGGGGAGACCCAACCGACTATAAATCAGCCCCAGCATTTT	CASSLAPPRTWGETQPTINQPQHF
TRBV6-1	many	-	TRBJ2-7	TGTGCCAGCACCCGCCGAGGAGGGGCCTACGAGCAGTACTTC	CASTRRGGAYEQYF
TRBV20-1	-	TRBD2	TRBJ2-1	TGCAGTGCTACCGGACTAGCGGGAAACAATGAGCAGTTCTTC	CSATGLAGNNEQFF
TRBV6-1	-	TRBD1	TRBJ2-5	TGTGCCAGCAGTGACACCTCCGGGACAGGCCAAGAGACCCAGTACTTC	CASSDTSGTGQETQYF
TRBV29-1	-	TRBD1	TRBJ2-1	TGCAGCGTTGAGCTGGGACAGGGCTCCTACAATGAGCAGTTCTTC	CSVELGQGSYNEQFF